This T cell receptor beta chain was sequenced in a study of Ad26.COV2.S vaccination and SARS-CoV-2 variants. Across the study: Ad26.COV2.S given intramuscularly, once or twice 56 days apart.

Described treatment: 15 to 20 received Ad26.COV2.S at low or high dose, single or two shots; roughly five received placebo; per-sample allocation not given. Vaccine and placebo recipients were sampled on day 63 after the first injection. Profiling relied on immunoSEQ multiplex PCR, and the TCRdb table lists in-frame clones only, not all of them. The sample lists more than 300,000 clones, around 84% occurring once. In regard to this clone: Its target is unknown.

Findings of the study overall: Vaccinees and placebo recipients showed similar non-spike TCR breadth. Spike-specific TCR breadth was greater after Ad26.COV2.S than placebo. It was reported that spike-specific CD8+ and CD4+ T cell responses were substantially broad after vaccination.

Sequencing was performed on peripheral blood, taken in a trial of Ad26.COV2.S vaccine versus placebo. The receptor was derived from a person between 18 and 59 years old who received the Ad26.COV2.S COVID-19 vaccine or a placebo.

The CDR3 sequence is CASSSVTVNQPQHF. The CDR3 nucleotides are TGTGCCAGCAGTTCTGTAACAGTCAATCAGCCCCAGCATTTT. V gene TRBV6-2 or TRBV6-3 combines with J gene TRBJ1-5; D remains ambiguous. CDR3 size: 14 residues. V lost 4 bases, J lost 3 bases, and 10 bases lay in between. Per germline, CDR1 MNHEY and CDR2 SVGEGT.